One sample yielded the 29 T cell receptor beta chains listed below, sequenced in a study of human T cells and chemical hapten exposure. The time point here: patch test 2, 6 weeks after DPC sensitization. Treatment reported: therapeutic diphenylcyclopropenone sensitization with weekly scalp DPC. TCRdb ran MiXCR on the RACE reads and lists one entry per CDR3 protein. The sample records some 84,000 distinct CDR3 sequences, over 9.5% being singletons. The specimen comprised whole blood, sampled in connection with sensitization to the hapten diphenylcyclopropenone (DPC). These receptors originate from a woman aged 45-60 years with alopecia areata. Some clones in this sample may be carry-over from other donors' samples.

This clonotype has only a few counts. V and J are TRBV25-1 and TRBJ2-1; 12 bases are a match to TRBD2. In germline, CDR1 is MGHDK, CDR2 SYGVNS. V shed 3 bases and J 6 bases; nucleotides not matched to a gene: 9. This CDR3 region has 17 residues. In DNA, the CDR3 is TGTGCCAGCAGTGACCTAGCGGGAGGGCCGGGGCGCAATGAGCAGTTCTTC. Translated: CASSDLAGGPGRNEQFF.

This clonotype appeared a few times. CDR3 DNA sequence: TGCGCCAGCAGCTTGGATCCCCGACAGTTTCTTGGCTATGGCTACACCTTC. It translates to CASSLDPRQFLGYGYTF. The chain couples TRBV5-1 to TRBJ1-2, with D perhaps TRBD1 (5 bases). Trimming pared 0 bases from V and 4 bases from J, leaving 19 bases between. This CDR3 has 17 residues. Looked up from germline, CDR1 is SGHRS and CDR2 is YFSETQ.

V usage is TRBV7-2 and J usage is TRBJ2-7, with D unresolved. The CDR3 totals 13 residues. The germline CDR1 and CDR2 sequences are SGHTA and FQGNSA. V shed 8 bases and J shed 2 bases, with 13 bases lying between them. The CDR3 coding sequence is TGTGCCAGCCGGTCTAGTGGGACCTACGAGCAGTACTTC. It translates to CASRSSGTYEQYF. Filled out from reference TRBV7-2 and TRBJ2-7, the complete variable domain reads GAGVSQSPSNKVTEKGKDVELRCDPISGHTALYWYRQSLGQGLEFLIYFQGNSAPDKSGLPSDRFSAERTGGSVSTLTIQRTQQEDSAVYLCASRSSGTYEQYFGPGTRLTVT.

The table lists this clonotype with a few counts. V usage is TRBV6-2 or TRBV6-3 and J usage is TRBJ2-1; TRBD2 matches 12 bases. In germline, CDR1 is MNHEY, CDR2 SVGEGT. Germline trimming cut 6 bases from V and 9 bases from J; bases unmatched to any gene: 9. This CDR3 contains 15 residues. The CDR3 coding sequence is TGTGCCAGCAGCCAGACTAGCGGGAGTTCCGTTGAGCAGTTCTTC. Protein product: CASSQTSGSSVEQFF.

The rearrangement joins TRBV18 to TRBJ2-4; 9 bases align to TRBD1. From germline, CDR1 is KGHSH and CDR2 LQKENI. Trimming took 4 bases from V and 1 from J; bases not matched to a gene: 8. The CDR3 loop spans 17 amino acids. CDR3 DNA sequence: TGTGCCAGCTCACTAAGACAGGGGGGACACGCCAAAAACATTCAGTACTTC. Translated, it gives CASSLRQGGHAKNIQYF.

This clonotype has ten or more counts. This rearrangement joins TRBV29-1 to TRBJ2-5; D is possibly TRBD2 (7 bases). Germline V gives CDR1 SQVTM, CDR2 ANQGSEA. V lost 4 bases and J lost 1, with 13 bases in between. This CDR3 contains 14 residues. CDR3 DNA sequence: TGCAGCGTTGGAGGGGGGGGGCTCCAAGAGACCCAGTACTTC. This sequence encodes CSVGGGGLQETQYF.

This chain links TRBV12-3 or TRBV12-4 with TRBJ2-7, with D unclear. Trimming shortened V by 7 bases and J by 1 base, and 5 bases separated the two germline ends. This CDR3 is 11 amino acids long. The CDR3 sequence: CASTESYEQYF. The CDR3 nucleotides are TGTGCCAGCACCGAATCCTACGAGCAGTACTTC.

The chain uses TRBV28 and TRBJ2-7; D remains unclear. Trimming stripped 6 bases from V and 6 bases from J, with 9 bases between. Germline V gene lookup returns CDR1 MDHEN and CDR2 SYDVKM. The CDR3 sequence is 11 residues long. The CDR3 loop is CASSLSREQYF. CDR3 DNA sequence: TGTGCCAGCAGCTTGAGTCGCGAGCAGTACTTC.

This clonotype was counted at least ten times. CDR3 protein: CASSFRTDDQPQHF. CDR3 nucleotide sequence: TGTGCCAGCAGCTTTAGGACGGACGATCAGCCCCAGCATTTT. This chain connects TRBV7-2 to TRBJ1-5; D not certain. The germline V and J ends were trimmed by 3 bases and 5 bases, with 11 bases remaining between them. Germline values: CDR1 SGHTA, CDR2 FQGNSA. The CDR3 runs to 14 residues.

The gene calls are TRBV18 and TRBJ2-3; 7 nucleotides line up with TRBD1. In germline, CDR1 is KGHSH, CDR2 LQKENI. With V trimmed by 3 bases and J by 2 bases, 5 bases remained unmatched. This CDR3 has 15 amino acids. CDR3 in DNA: TGTGCCAGCTCACCGCAAGGGGGCATCACAGATACGCAGTATTTT. Translating it yields CASSPQGGITDTQYF.

In its sample, this clonotype was seen a few times. The J gene is TRBJ1-1, the V gene TRBV12-3 or TRBV12-4; D is undetermined. V dropped 5 bases and J dropped 1 base, with 17 bases sitting between them. The CDR3 contains 16 residues. The CDR3 region is CASSLGLLTANTEAFF. CDR3 nucleotide sequence: TGTGCCAGCAGTCTTGGACTCCTTACAGCGAACACTGAAGCTTTCTTT.

This clonotype was recorded at least ten times. This chain uses TRBV29-1 with TRBJ1-3; perhaps TRBD1 as D (5 bases). The V gene's germline CDR1 is SQVTM and CDR2 ANQGSEA. The CDR3 runs to 13 residues. The germline V and J ends were trimmed by 7 bases and 3 bases, with 13 bases remaining between them. This chain's CDR3 is CSALRGDGNTIYF. The DNA for the CDR3 is TGCAGCGCCCTTCGGGGGGATGGAAACACCATATATTTT.

This clonotype was seen repeatedly, ten times or more. V is TRBV29-1 and J is TRBJ2-5, with no clear D. The CDR3 is made up of 12 amino acids. The V gene lost 4 bases and the J gene lost 3 bases, with 9 bases spanning the gap. Germline CDR1 reads SQVTM; CDR2 reads ANQGSEA. CDR3 protein: CSVAQVKETQYF. The DNA of the CDR3 is TGCAGCGTTGCCCAGGTTAAAGAGACCCAGTACTTC.

This clonotype turned up a few times. The chain employs TRBV6-1 and TRBJ1-2; unclear D gene. There are 15 residues in the CDR3. Germline V gene sequence: CDR1 MNHNS, CDR2 SASEGT. With 0 bases removed from V and 0 bases from J, the gap between germline ends came to 8 bases. This CDR3 reads CASSEAGPANYGYTF. In DNA form, the CDR3 reads TGTGCCAGCAGTGAAGCTGGGCCAGCTAACTATGGCTACACCTTC.

This clonotype was seen many times. V usage is TRBV5-1 and J usage is TRBJ1-2; no clear D gene. Germline values: CDR1 SGHRS, CDR2 YFSETQ. V was cut by 5 bases and J by 3 bases, with 20 bases left in between. This CDR3 has 16 residues. CDR3 loop: CASSSDPQASDYGYTF. The CDR3 DNA reads as TGCGCCAGCAGTTCGGACCCGCAAGCGTCGGACTATGGCTACACCTTC. The full variable domain, with the rest looked up from reference TRBV5-1 and TRBJ1-2, is KAGVTQTPRYLIKTRGQQVTLSCSPISGHRSVSWYQQTPGQGLQFLFEYFSETQRNKGNFPGRFSGRQFSNSRSEMNVSTLELGDSALYLCASSSDPQASDYGYTFGSGTRLTVV.

This clonotype was recorded a few times. The chain employs TRBV20-1 and TRBJ2-5, with a tentative D call TRBD2 (6 bases). The V gene's germline CDR1 is DFQATT and CDR2 SNEGSKA (reference sequence). With 2 bases removed from V and 7 bases from J, the gap between germline ends came to 11 bases. The CDR3 loop spans 12 amino acids. The CDR3 loop reads CSARLGGGTQYF. CDR3 in DNA: TGCAGTGCTAGATTGGGGGGAGGGACCCAGTACTTC.

This clonotype was seen at least ten times. The rearrangement uses TRBV12-3 or TRBV12-4 and TRBJ2-2; 13 nucleotides agree with TRBD2. Trimming removed 5 bases from V and 6 bases from J; junction bases left unmatched: 6. This CDR3 has 16 amino acids. Here the CDR3 DNA reads TGTGCCAGCAGTCCTACTAGCGGGAGGGCCTCCGGGGAGCTGTTTTTT. Translated: CASSPTSGRASGELFF.

This clonotype was observed many times. V and J are TRBV20-1 and TRBJ1-1, with 7 bases fitting TRBD1. The germline gives CDR1 DFQATT, CDR2 SNEGSKA (reference sequence). V shed 1 base and J 4 bases; nucleotides not matched to a gene: 9. The CDR3 extends over 15 amino acids. The CDR3 here is CSARAITGVRTEAFF. The CDR3, as DNA: TGCAGTGCTAGAGCGATAACAGGGGTGCGCACTGAAGCTTTCTTT.

The chain recombines TRBV4-1 with TRBJ2-6, with 8 nucleotides matching TRBD1. Germline assignment: CDR1 MGHRA and CDR2 YSYEKL. This CDR3 has 18 residues. J lost 4 bases, V lost 4 bases, and 12 bases had no gene match. CDR3 residues: CASSRTGGQWSGANVLTF. CDR3 DNA sequence: TGCGCCAGCAGCCGAACAGGGGGTCAATGGTCCGGGGCCAACGTCCTGACTTTC.

This clonotype was seen ten or more times. The V gene is TRBV27, the J gene TRBJ2-7, with TRBD2 matching over 8 bases. Germline CDR1 and CDR2: MNHEY and SMNVEV (reference sequence). The J segment lost 3 bases and the V segment lost 2 bases, leaving 0 bases of the junction unmatched. The CDR3 sequence is 13 residues long. CDR3 residues: CASSLAGGYEQYF. The CDR3 DNA is TGTGCCAGCAGTTTAGCGGGGGGCTACGAGCAGTACTTC.

V and J are TRBV7-2 and TRBJ2-1, with D uncertain. The germline gives CDR1 SGHTA, CDR2 FQGNSA. This CDR3 contains 15 residues. Between the trimmed V and J ends, which lost 2 bases and 6 bases, there was a span of 14 bases. Here the CDR3 DNA reads TGTGCCAGCAGCTTACAATCCGGCCATACCAATGAGCAGTTCTTC. Translated, it gives CASSLQSGHTNEQFF. Combining the CDR3 with reference TRBV7-2 and TRBJ2-1 gives the whole variable domain GAGVSQSPSNKVTEKGKDVELRCDPISGHTALYWYRQSLGQGLEFLIYFQGNSAPDKSGLPSDRFSAERTGGSVSTLTIQRTQQEDSAVYLCASSLQSGHTNEQFFGPGTRLTVL.

This clonotype was seen ten or more times. V and J are TRBV19 and TRBJ1-2; D gene unclear. V gave up 9 bases and J gave up 0 bases, with 14 bases separating them. CDR1 LNHDA and CDR2 SQIVND come from the germline V gene (reference sequence). CDR3 length: 14 residues. In DNA form, the CDR3 reads TGTGCCAGCGAACGACTTACCCCTAACTATGGCTACACCTTC. Amino acids: CASERLTPNYGYTF.

The chain employs TRBV7-9 and TRBJ2-1; tentatively, D is TRBD2 (6 bases). The CDR3 totals 18 residues. V lost 1 base and J lost 0, with 16 bases in between. CDR1 and CDR2 (germline): SEHNR, FQNEAQ (reference sequence). The CDR3 region has the DNA TGTGCCAGCAGCTTAGTGAGGGCGGGAAAGAGCTCCTACAATGAGCAGTTCTTC. Protein sequence: CASSLVRAGKSSYNEQFF.

This chain joins TRBV3-1 and TRBJ2-1, with 9 positions matching TRBD2. Germline-derived CDR1 and CDR2 are LGHDT and YNNKEL (reference sequence). The ends lost 1 base at V and 6 bases at J; junction bases unmatched: 4. This CDR3 contains 15 residues. The CDR3 spells CASSQVAGVSNEQFF. The CDR3 DNA reads TGTGCCAGCAGCCAAGTAGCGGGAGTTAGCAATGAGCAGTTCTTC.

This clonotype was seen repeatedly, ten times or more. The chain joins TRBV6-5 to TRBJ2-3; 7 bases are a match to TRBD1. The CDR3 is 14 residues long. Germline loops: CDR1 MNHEY, CDR2 SVGAGI. J was trimmed by 3 bases and V by 6 bases; bases with no gene match: 6. The CDR3 sequence is CASSQGQRTDTQYF. The CDR3 bases are TGTGCCAGCAGCCAGGGACAGAGAACAGATACGCAGTATTTT.

This clonotype has ten or more counts. The chain is built from TRBV29-1 and TRBJ2-4; D is unresolved. CDR1 is SQVTM, CDR2 ANQGSEA, per germline. The V gene lost 4 bases and the J gene lost 7 bases, with 8 bases spanning the gap. The CDR3 sequence is 11 residues long. As DNA, the CDR3 is TGCAGCGTTGCCGCACCTAACATTCAGTACTTC. Encoded protein: CSVAAPNIQYF.

In its sample, this clonotype was seen many times. The J gene is TRBJ1-1, the V gene TRBV5-5; D uncertain. In germline, CDR1 is SGHKS, CDR2 YYEKEE (reference sequence). The CDR3 consists of 19 residues. V was clipped by 4 bases and J by 6 bases, with 31 bases between them. CDR3 amino acids: CASSHSLAVQPRLGAEAFF. CDR3 DNA sequence: TGTGCCAGCAGCCATTCTTTGGCCGTCCAGCCCAGGCTTGGCGCTGAAGCTTTCTTT. Looking up the rest from reference TRBV5-5 and TRBJ1-1 gives the full variable domain: DAGVTQSPTHLIKTRGQQVTLRCSPISGHKSVSWYQQVLGQGPQFIFQYYEKEERGRGNFPDRFSARQFPNYSSELNVNALLLGDSALYLCASSHSLAVQPRLGAEAFFGQGTRLTVV.

The CDR3 nucleotides are TGTGCCAGCAGCCTGTACACCTCTGGGGCCAACGTCCTGACTTTC. Translated, it gives CASSLYTSGANVLTF. The rearrangement links TRBV7-9 to TRBJ2-6; D uncertain. The V end was cut by 5 bases, the J end by 0 bases, with 8 bases between. CDR1 is SEHNR and CDR2 is FQNEAQ in the germline V gene (reference sequence). The CDR3 runs 15 residues.

This clonotype was detected many times. The chain couples TRBV6-1 to TRBJ1-1; TRBD1 is a possible D gene (6 bases). This CDR3 contains 17 residues. The V end was cut by 0 bases, the J end by 2 bases, with 16 bases between. Germline CDR1 reads MNHNS; CDR2 reads SASEGT. The CDR3 nucleotides read TGTGCCAGCAGTGAAGCCCCAGGGGTGGCCTCCAACACTGAAGCTTTCTTT. It codes for CASSEAPGVASNTEAFF.